Presented here are 13 T cell receptor beta chains from one specimen sequenced in a study of shared clonotypes between healthy human individuals (TCRdb year 2020). Receptors were amplified or captured by the immunoSEQ multiplex PCR assay. The table comes from immuneACCESS by way of TCRdb, which keeps in-frame sequences with V and J called. Part of the clones is missing from these tables; in studies checked, under half for an unresolved V gene and the rest for unknown reasons. A total of 1.6 million or so clones appear in this sample, approximately 97% of them only once. Together, the top ten hold approximately 1.2% of the sample. The sample consisted of naive CD4+ T cells sorted from blood. Sample cell subset or site, as interpreted from the label and publication: CD45RA+ positively selected. The receptors derive from a man younger than 40 in good health.

There are a few counts of this clone. The J gene is TRBJ2-7, the V gene TRBV18; 9 bases fit TRBD1. CDR1 is KGHSH and CDR2 is LQKENI in the germline V gene. The CDR3 loop spans 14 amino acids. The V and J ends lost 3 bases and 5 bases, in that order; junction bases with no gene match: 5. The CDR3 sequence: CASSPGQGSHEQYF. The DNA for the CDR3 is TGTGCCAGCTCACCGGGACAGGGAAGTCACGAGCAGTACTTC.

This clone showed up just once. One junction end does not reproduce the germline sequence, and a read error may be involved. The sample holds other DNA sequences that translate to the same CDR3. Here the CDR3 DNA reads TGTGCCAGCTCGCCACTGGCGGGAGAGGGAGAGACCCAGTACTTC. It is translated as CASSPLAGEGETQYF. The V call is TRBV18, the J call TRBJ2-5; TRBD2 agrees at 7 bases. The CDR3 is 15 residues long. CDR1 is KGHSH and CDR2 is LQKENI in the germline V gene.

This sequence joins TRBV7-2 and TRBJ2-7, with TRBD2 matching over 7 bases. Germline lookup yields CDR1 SGHTA and CDR2 FQGNSA. This CDR3 is built from 15 residues. V dropped 0 bases and J dropped 7; count of bases not matched to a gene: 9. CDR3 region: CASSLAGGPYGEQYF. The CDR3 nucleotides are TGTGCCAGCAGCTTAGCGGGAGGGCCCTACGGTGAGCAGTACTTC. Full variable domain (missing parts from reference TRBV7-2 and TRBJ2-7): GAGVSQSPSNKVTEKGKDVELRCDPISGHTALYWYRQSLGQGLEFLIYFQGNSAPDKSGLPSDRFSAERTGGSVSTLTIQRTQQEDSAVYLCASSLAGGPYGEQYFGPGTRLTVT.

V usage is TRBV25-1 and J usage is TRBJ2-3; TRBD1 is a possible D gene (5 bases). V lost 2 bases and J lost 4, with 10 bases in between. Germline V lookup: CDR1 MGHDK, CDR2 SYGVNS. The CDR3 contains 14 residues. CDR3 residues: CASSEPQGSDTQYF. As DNA, the CDR3 is TGTGCCAGCAGTGAACCCCAGGGTTCAGATACGCAGTATTTT.

On this clone itself: This sample includes further DNA sequences coding for the same CDR3. The chain has TRBV9 and TRBJ2-2, with unresolved D. This CDR3 comprises 11 residues. The germline V gene has CDR1 SGDLS and CDR2 YYNGEE. V was shortened by 5 bases and J by 5 bases, with 4 bases between the two germline ends. CDR3 sequence: CASSRTGELFF. As DNA, the CDR3 is TGTGCCAGCAGTAGGACCGGGGAGCTGTTTTTT.

This clone was counted a single time. V and J are TRBV7-6 and TRBJ2-3; possible D gene TRBD1, 5 bases. Germline V gene lookup returns CDR1 SGHVS and CDR2 FNYEAQ. This CDR3 comprises 21 residues. Trimming took off 2 bases at V and 5 bases at J, with 32 bases between the two ends. The CDR3 DNA is TGTGCCAGCAGCTTAAGTCTCCCTAGGTCGATAAGGGTCCAGGGCGGAGATACGCAGTATTTT. This sequence encodes CASSLSLPRSIRVQGGDTQYF.

The chain recombines TRBV7-6 with TRBJ2-7, with D tentatively TRBD2 (5 bases). With 1 base removed from V and 6 bases from J, the gap between germline ends came to 13 bases. This CDR3 spans 14 amino acids. Germline V gives CDR1 SGHVS, CDR2 FNYEAQ. The CDR3 DNA is TGTGCCAGCAGCTTAGAGGTCCGTCGGGGCGAGCAGTACTTC. Translated, it gives CASSLEVRRGEQYF.

The chain uses TRBV9 and TRBJ2-2; 11 nucleotides match TRBD2. The V gene's germline CDR1 is SGDLS and CDR2 YYNGEE. With 1 base clipped from V and 6 bases from J, the junction kept 8 bases outside the gene matches. The CDR3 is 17 residues long. CDR3 coding DNA: TGTGCCAGCAGCGTAACTAGCCTAGCGGGAGGCGCCGGGGAGCTGTTTTTT. Translating gives CASSVTSLAGGAGELFF.

The chain has TRBV5-1 and TRBJ1-1; possibly TRBD1 for D (6 bases). The CDR3 runs 12 residues. Per germline, CDR1 SGHRS and CDR2 YFSETQ. V was trimmed by 4 bases and J by 8 bases, leaving 12 bases between them. As DNA, the CDR3 is TGCGCCAGCAGCACAAACAGGGAAGAAGCTTTCTTT. Amino acids: CASSTNREEAFF.

The chain links TRBV14 to TRBJ2-3; D ambiguous. Germline CDR1 is SGHDN and CDR2 is FVKESK. With 1 base removed from V and 2 bases from J, the gap between germline ends came to 7 bases. The length of the CDR3 is 14 residues. The CDR3 DNA reads as TGTGCCAGCAGCCAAGTAGTGGCCACAGATACGCAGTATTTT. It encodes CASSQVVATDTQYF.

The CDR3 loop reads CASPKTDTGELFF. Here the CDR3 DNA reads TGTGCCAGCCCAAAAACGGACACCGGGGAGCTGTTTTTT. The gene calls are TRBV28 and TRBJ2-2; no clear D. The germline V gene encodes CDR1 MDHEN and CDR2 SYDVKM. This CDR3 is built from 13 residues. The V end was cut by 8 bases, the J end by 3 bases, with 10 bases between.

This chain connects TRBV11-2 to TRBJ2-1; D call uncertain. CDR3 length equals 15 residues. Germline CDR1 reads SGHAT; CDR2 reads FQNNGV. V was cut by 1 base and J by 6 bases, with 13 bases left in between. The CDR3 reads CASSLGPKSGNEQFF. CDR3 DNA: TGTGCCAGCAGCTTAGGACCTAAGTCGGGCAATGAGCAGTTCTTC.

The chain recombines TRBV10-3 with TRBJ2-1; D possibly corresponds to TRBD2 (5 bases). This CDR3 spans 16 amino acids. Trimming took 2 bases from V and 0 from J, leaving 11 bases between them. Germline lookup yields CDR1 ENHRY and CDR2 SYGVKD. CDR3 sequence (DNA): TGTGCCATCAGTGAGAGGCGGGTTAGCTCCTACAATGAGCAGTTCTTC. Its protein is CAISERRVSSYNEQFF.